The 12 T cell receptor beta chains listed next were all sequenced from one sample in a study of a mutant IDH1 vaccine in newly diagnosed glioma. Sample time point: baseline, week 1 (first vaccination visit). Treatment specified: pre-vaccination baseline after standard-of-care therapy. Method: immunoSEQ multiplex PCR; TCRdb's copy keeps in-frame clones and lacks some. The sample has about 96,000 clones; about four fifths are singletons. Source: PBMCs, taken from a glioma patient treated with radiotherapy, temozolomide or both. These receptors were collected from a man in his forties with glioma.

The DNA for the CDR3 is TGTGCCAGCAGCTTGCTGGGAGGGAGGGAGACCCAGTACTTC. It encodes CASSLLGGRETQYF. This chain links TRBV5-4 with TRBJ2-5, with TRBD2 matching 7 bases. Germline V gene lookup returns CDR1 SGHNT and CDR2 YYREEE (reference sequence). The CDR3 is 14 amino acids. The V and J ends lost 1 base and 5 bases, in that order; junction bases with no gene match: 5.

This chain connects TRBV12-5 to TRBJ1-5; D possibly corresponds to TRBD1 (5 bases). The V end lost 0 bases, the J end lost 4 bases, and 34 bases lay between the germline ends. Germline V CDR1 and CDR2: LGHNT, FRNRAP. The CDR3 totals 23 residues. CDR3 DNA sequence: TGTGCTAGTGGTTTGGTATGGTCAGGTCAGGACAATCCTCGAGGCCTTGGGAATCAGCCCCAGCATTTT. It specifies CASGLVWSGQDNPRGLGNQPQHF.

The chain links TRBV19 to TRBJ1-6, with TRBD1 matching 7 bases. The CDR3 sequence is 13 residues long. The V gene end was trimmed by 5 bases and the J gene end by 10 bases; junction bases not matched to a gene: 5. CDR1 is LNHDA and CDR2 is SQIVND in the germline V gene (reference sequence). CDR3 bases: TGTGCCAGTAGTCTGACAGGGAACTCACCCCTCCACTTT. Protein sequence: CASSLTGNSPLHF.

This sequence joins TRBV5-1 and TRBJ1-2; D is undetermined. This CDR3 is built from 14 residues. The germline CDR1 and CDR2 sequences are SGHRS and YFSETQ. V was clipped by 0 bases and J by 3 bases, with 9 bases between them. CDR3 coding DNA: TGCGCCAGCAGCTTGGAGGTGGGTGACTATGGCTACACCTTC. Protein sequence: CASSLEVGDYGYTF.

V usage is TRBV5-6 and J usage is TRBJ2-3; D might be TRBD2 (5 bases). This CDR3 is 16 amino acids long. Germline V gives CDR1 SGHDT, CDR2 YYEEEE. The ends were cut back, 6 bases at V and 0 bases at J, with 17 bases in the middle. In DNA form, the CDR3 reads TGTGCCAGCACCCGGAGGCAGCTTGCTAGCACAGATACGCAGTATTTT. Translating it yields CASTRRQLASTDTQYF.

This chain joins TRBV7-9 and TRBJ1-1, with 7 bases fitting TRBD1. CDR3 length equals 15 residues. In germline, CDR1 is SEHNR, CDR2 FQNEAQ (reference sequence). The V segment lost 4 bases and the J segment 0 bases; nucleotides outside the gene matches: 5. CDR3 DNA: TGTGCCAGCAGCTACGACAGGGTCATGAACACTGAAGCTTTCTTT. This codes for CASSYDRVMNTEAFF. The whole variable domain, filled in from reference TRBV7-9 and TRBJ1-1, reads DTGVSQNPRHKITKRGQNVTFRCDPISEHNRLYWYRQTLGQGPEFLTYFQNEAQLEKSRLLSDRFSAERPKGSFSTLEIQRTEQGDSAMYLCASSYDRVMNTEAFFGQGTRLTVV.

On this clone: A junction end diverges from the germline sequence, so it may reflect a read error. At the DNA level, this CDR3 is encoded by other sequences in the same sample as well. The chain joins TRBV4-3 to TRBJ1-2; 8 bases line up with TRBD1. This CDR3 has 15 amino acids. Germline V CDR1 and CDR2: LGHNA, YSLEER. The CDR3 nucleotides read TGCGCCAGCAGCCAAGACAGGGGGCTTTCTTGGGGCTACACCTTT. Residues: CASSQDRGLSWGYTF.

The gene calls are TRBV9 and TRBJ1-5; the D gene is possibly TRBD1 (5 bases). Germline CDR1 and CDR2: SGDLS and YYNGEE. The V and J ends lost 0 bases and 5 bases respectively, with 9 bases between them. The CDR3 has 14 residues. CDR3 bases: TGTGCCAGCAGCGTAGAAGAAGGGGATCAGCCCCAGCATTTT. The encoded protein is CASSVEEGDQPQHF.

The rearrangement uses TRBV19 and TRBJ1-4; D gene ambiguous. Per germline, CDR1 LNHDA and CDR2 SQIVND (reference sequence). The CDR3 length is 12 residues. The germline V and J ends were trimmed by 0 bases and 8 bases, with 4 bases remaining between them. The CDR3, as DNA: TGTGCCAGTAGTATAGAAGGCGAAAAACTGTTTTTT. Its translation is CASSIEGEKLFF.

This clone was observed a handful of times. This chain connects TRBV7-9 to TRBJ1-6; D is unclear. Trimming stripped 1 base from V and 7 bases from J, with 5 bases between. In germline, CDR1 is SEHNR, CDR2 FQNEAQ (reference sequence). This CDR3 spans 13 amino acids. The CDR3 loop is CASSLVGNSPLHF. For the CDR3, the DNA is TGTGCCAGCAGCTTAGTGGGAAATTCACCCCTCCACTTT.

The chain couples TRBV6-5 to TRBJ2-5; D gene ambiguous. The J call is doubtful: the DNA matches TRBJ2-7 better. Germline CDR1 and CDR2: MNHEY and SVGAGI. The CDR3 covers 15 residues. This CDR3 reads CASSYSRQTTYEQYF. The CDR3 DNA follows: TGTGCCAGCAGTTACTCGAGGCAGACGACCTACGAGCAGTACTTC.

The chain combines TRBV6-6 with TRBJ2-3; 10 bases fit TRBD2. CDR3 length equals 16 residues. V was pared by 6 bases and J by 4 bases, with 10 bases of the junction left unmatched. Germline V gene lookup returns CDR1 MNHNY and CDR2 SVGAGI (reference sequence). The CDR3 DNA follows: TGTGCCAGCAGCCAGACTAGCGGGTTGCGCCCAGATACGCAGTATTTT. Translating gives CASSQTSGLRPDTQYF.